These T cell receptor beta chains were read from a single sample in a study of coeliac disease. TCRdb keeps only in-frame clones here, not all; method: immunoSEQ multiplex PCR. This sample yields 6,000 to 8,000 clones, of which 55% to 75% are seen a single time; around 6% belongs to the top ten. The sequencing sample was made of lamina propria lymphocytes from the gut. The receptors originated from a man aged 25 to 40 with celiac disease. Both conserved end residues are part of each CDR3. Each record gives: V gene, CDR3 protein.

TRBV6-4	CADGQGSSGNTIYF
TRBV19	CASSIPGGAGELFF
TRBV6-6	CASSYPTGYEQYF
TRBV4-3	CASSQAQGGEQYF
TRBV10-3	CAIGLTSTDTQYF
TRBV10-3	CAIRRAGVVYEQYF
TRBV30	CGTGNTKAFF
TRBV9	CASSALTGEAEAFF
TRBV9	CASSPGPSGDPAPEQYF
TRBV7-9	CASSLSGKGQETQYF
TRBV18	CASSPGTGSNEKLFF
TRBV7-9	CASSLDRGHLPYNEQFF
TRBV5-1	CASSLQGYNSPLHF
TRBV10-3	CAINRGGPNEKLFF
TRBV11-2	CASSLLAGGRGETQYF
TRBV5-8	CASSLYKPQHF
TRBV18	CASSPLLGSTEAFF
TRBV6-1	CASKHDQETQYF
TRBV28	CASRPGQGRSTDTQYF
TRBV9	CASSVGMTGTNTGELFF
TRBV28	CASSGTGLAGALLFF
TRBV4-2	CASSRMTSGFDHEQFF
TRBV7-3	CASSSGTEGSPLHF
TRBV6-6	CASSYGTSGDTQYF
TRBV30	CAWGNRGSPAYGYTF
TRBV7-8	CASNLAGTYEQYF
TRBV7-3	CASSTYGDSNSGYTF
TRBV4-3	CASSQEPGAYEQYF
TRBV9	CASSVEPSGSYEQYF
TRBV28	CASSSGAGGANVLTF
TRBV2	CASSLAGQPYEQYF
TRBV28	CASSLLQGTTGNTIYF
TRBV6-6	CASGGSEGYTF
TRBV4-1	CASSQGETGVTRSLKLKYEQYF
TRBV9	CASSVDIQGAGGNTIYF